This note documents a single T cell receptor beta chain sequence. There are 15 residues in the CDR3. V shed 4 bases and J 7 bases; nucleotides not matched to a gene: 7. Germline-derived CDR1 and CDR2 are MDHEN and SYDVKM. The sample originates from a study of blood T cell repertoires in COVID-19. Overall study context: The United States, Italy and Spain were the sources of the acute and convalescent COVID-19 samples. PBMCs, B-cell-depleted T cells, or T cells were the source of the cDNA or gDNA that made up the material.

As processed by the authors: Counts of nucleated cells, estimated from reference gene primer amplification, were obtained. Profiled with immunoSEQ multiplex PCR; TCRdb holds only in-frame clones, not every one. V and J calls and clone size are given by that table; D and trimming were obtained from the DNA. The data hold about 270,000 clones, with about four fifths observed a single time. Input material: peripheral blood. The sequence came from a woman aged 18-35 years with acute or convalescent COVID-19. J is TRBJ2-1 and V is TRBV28; 10 bases are shared with TRBD2. The CDR3 here is CASSSSGRAANEQFF. The DNA of the CDR3 is TGTGCCAGCAGTTCCAGCGGGAGGGCCGCGAATGAGCAGTTCTTC.